This TCR beta chain was sequenced for a study of blood T cell repertoires in COVID-19. As for the study in general: Both acute and convalescent COVID-19 samples were obtained from the United States, Italy and Spain. T cells, B-cell-depleted T cells, or PBMCs supplied cDNA or gDNA.

The CDR3 extends over 15 amino acids. The V gene's germline CDR1 is KGHSH and CDR2 LQKENI. The junction had 6 bases not matched to a gene; V was cut back by 3 bases and J by 5 bases. Participants came from about 24 US areas, aged roughly 18 to 95 years. Researchers sorted participants into cohorts using their self-reported clinical history. Sequencing used immunoSEQ multiplex PCR; TCRdb keeps in-frame clones, though not all of them. The data contain hundreds of thousands of clones, around nine tenths of them singletons. V is TRBV18 and J is TRBJ2-2; TRBD1 aligns across 7 bases. This TCR derives from a woman in her forties or fifties who had recovered from COVID-19. Sequenced input: PBMCs or T cells enriched from blood (not recorded which). CDR3 coding DNA: TGTGCCAGCTCACCTCAGGGGGTGTTGACCGGGGAGCTGTTTTTT. This sequence encodes CASSPQGVLTGELFF.